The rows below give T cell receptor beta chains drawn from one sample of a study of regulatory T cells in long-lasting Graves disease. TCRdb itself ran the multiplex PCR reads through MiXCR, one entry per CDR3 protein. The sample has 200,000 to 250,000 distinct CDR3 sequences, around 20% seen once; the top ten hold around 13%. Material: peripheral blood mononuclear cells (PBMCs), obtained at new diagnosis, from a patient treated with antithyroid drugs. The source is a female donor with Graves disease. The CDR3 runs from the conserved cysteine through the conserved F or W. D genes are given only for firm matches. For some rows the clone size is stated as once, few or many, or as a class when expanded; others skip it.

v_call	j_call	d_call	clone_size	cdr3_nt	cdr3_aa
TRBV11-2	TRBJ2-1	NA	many	TGTGCCAGCAGTCCGGACATTAGCTCCTACAATGAGCAGTTCTTC	CASSPDISSYNEQFF
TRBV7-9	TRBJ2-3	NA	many	TGTGCCAGCAGCTTAGGAGGGAACAGAATCTCAGATACGCAGTATTTT	CASSLGGNRISDTQYF
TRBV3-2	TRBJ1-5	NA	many	TGTGCCAGCAGCCAAGAGGTCAGGGGGGGCAATCAGCCCCAGCATTTT	CASSQEVRGGNQPQHF
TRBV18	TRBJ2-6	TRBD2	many	TGTGCCAGCTCGCCTAGCGGGACGGGGGCCAACGTCCTGACTTTC	CASSPSGTGANVLTF
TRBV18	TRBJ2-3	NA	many	TGTGCCAGCTCACCACCTTCTAGGAGAGATACGCAGTATTTT	CASSPPSRRDTQYF
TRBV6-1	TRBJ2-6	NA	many	TGTGCCAGCAGTCACAGAGAATCTGGGGCCAACGTCCTGACTTTC	CASSHRESGANVLTF
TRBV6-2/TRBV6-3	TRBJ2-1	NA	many	TGTGCCAGCAGTACCCCCCGGGACTCCAATGAGCAGTTCTTC	CASSTPRDSNEQFF
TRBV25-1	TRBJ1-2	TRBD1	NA	TGTGCCAGCAGTGATCGTCTACAGGGGAAGGGCTACACCTTC	CASSDRLQGKGYTF
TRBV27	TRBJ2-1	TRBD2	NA	TGTGCCAGCAGTTCCACTAGCGGGAGAAGGGATGAGCAGTTCTTC	CASSSTSGRRDEQFF
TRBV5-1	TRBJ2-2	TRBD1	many	TGCGCCAGCAGCCAGACAGGGGGCTACACCGGGGAGCTGTTTTTT	CASSQTGGYTGELFF
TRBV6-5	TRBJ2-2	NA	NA	TGTGCCAGCAGTTGGAGATCAAACACCGGGGAGCTGTTTTTT	CASSWRSNTGELFF
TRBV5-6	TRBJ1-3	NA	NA	TGTGCCAACAGCTTACAGGCAGCCCGCGGAAACACCATATATTTT	CANSLQAARGNTIYF
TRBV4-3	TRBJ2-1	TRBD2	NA	TGCGCCAGCAGGCACATCACTAGCGGGGGGGGATCACGAGGCAATGAGCAGTTCTTC	CASRHITSGGGSRGNEQFF
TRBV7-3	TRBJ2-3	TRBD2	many	TGTGCCAGCAGCTTAAACGCAAAGCGGGGGGGGGCGGCAGATACGCAGTATTTT	CASSLNAKRGGAADTQYF
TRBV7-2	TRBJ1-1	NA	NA	TGTGCCAGCAGCCCTCTCGGAGGGGGATGGCTCACTGAAGCTTTCTTT	CASSPLGGGWLTEAFF
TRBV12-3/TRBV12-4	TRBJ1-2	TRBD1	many	TGTGCCAGCAGTCCTGGGACAGGGGTGAGCGGCTACACCTTC	CASSPGTGVSGYTF
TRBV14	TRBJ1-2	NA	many	TGTGCCAGCAGCCAAGTATCAGGCTATGGCTACACCTTC	CASSQVSGYGYTF
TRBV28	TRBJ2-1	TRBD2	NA	TGTGCCTCTGGACTAGCGGGAGACAATGAGCAGTTCTTC	CASGLAGDNEQFF
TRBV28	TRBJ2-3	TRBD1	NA	TGTGCCAGCAGTGATCCGGGACAGGGGTTCACAATAAACACAGATACGCAGTATTTT	CASSDPGQGFTINTDTQYF
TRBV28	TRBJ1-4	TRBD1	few	TGTGCCACCCTACAAACAGGGGGTGGTGAAAAACTGTTTTTT	CATLQTGGGEKLFF
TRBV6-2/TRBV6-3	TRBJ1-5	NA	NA	TGTGCCAGCAGTTATGGGGTTGGCGGTCAGCCCCAGCATTTT	CASSYGVGGQPQHF
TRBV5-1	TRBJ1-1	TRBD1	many	TGCGCCAGCAGCTTGGCCAGGTCAGGGGGCGAAGCTTTCTTT	CASSLARSGGEAFF
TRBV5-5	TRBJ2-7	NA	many	TGTGCCAGCAGCTTGGAGGTCTGGAGCGAGCAGTACTTC	CASSLEVWSEQYF
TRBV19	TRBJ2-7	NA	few	TGTGCCAGTAGTATCGGGGGCTACGAGCAGTACTTC	CASSIGGYEQYF
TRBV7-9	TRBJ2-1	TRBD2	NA	TGTGCCAGCAGCTTCTCGAGCGGGGGGGCTGATGAGCAGTTCTTC	CASSFSSGGADEQFF
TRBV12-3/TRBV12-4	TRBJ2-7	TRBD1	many	TGTGCCAGCAACCCGGGACAGGGTAGATTCGAGCAGTACTTC	CASNPGQGRFEQYF
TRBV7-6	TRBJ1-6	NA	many	TGTGCCAGCAGCTTAGAGAACCTGGGGAATTCACCCCTCCACTTT	CASSLENLGNSPLHF
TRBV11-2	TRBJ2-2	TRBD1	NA	TGTGCCAGCAACTGGGGACAGGGGGCCCGGGAGCTGTTTTTT	CASNWGQGARELFF